This T cell receptor beta chain was obtained from a study of T cells after yellow fever vaccination. Notes on the study in general: A weaker secondary response peaked on day 5, the primary on day 15.

Germline CDR1 and CDR2: SNHLY and FYNNEI. This CDR3 spans 17 amino acids. V was cut by 2 bases and J by 4 bases, with 20 bases left in between. Notes on this clonotype: Its antigen is currently unknown.

Universal primer sites and UMIs were introduced during 5'RACE template-switching synthesis of TCR cDNA. TCRdb re-called the 5' RACE reads through MiXCR, storing one row per CDR3 protein. The table lists some 320,000 distinct CDR3 sequences, 8.7% of them singletons. This chain joins TRBV2 and TRBJ1-1; possibly TRBD1 for D (5 bases). This sequence was found in a man aged 18 to 30 who received the YFV17D yellow fever vaccine. This specimen was PBMCs, taken on the day of the first yellow fever vaccination. Here the CDR3 reads CASSELGREGRSTEAFF. CDR3 nucleotides: TGTGCCAGCAGTGAATTAGGCAGGGAAGGAAGAAGCACTGAAGCTTTCTTT.